This TCR beta chain is from a study of blood T cell repertoires in COVID-19. The CDR3 loop spans 15 amino acids. V shed 6 bases and J 3 bases; nucleotides not matched to a gene: 9. Per germline, CDR1 SGHKS and CDR2 YYEKEE (reference sequence). Study processing details: Amplified reference gene primers provided the basis for estimating nucleated cell counts. Assay: immunoSEQ multiplex PCR; the TCRdb copy retains only in-frame clones and omits some. The D gene and trimming were derived from the DNA, and the V and J assignments and clone size from that table. Seen here are about 300,000 clones, under 90% observed once, and the top ten hold 10%.

Input material: PBMCs or T cells enriched from blood (not recorded which). The V and J genes are TRBV5-5 and TRBJ2-5; 9 bases are a match to TRBD2. This TCR came from a woman aged 18 to 35 who had recovered from COVID-19. The CDR3 loop reads CASTSSSSGEETQYF. CDR3 in DNA: TGTGCCAGCACCTCTAGCTCTAGCGGGGAAGAGACCCAGTACTTC. Supplemented by reference TRBV5-5 and TRBJ2-5, the full variable domain reads DAGVTQSPTHLIKTRGQQVTLRCSPISGHKSVSWYQQVLGQGPQFIFQYYEKEERGRGNFPDRFSARQFPNYSSELNVNALLLGDSALYLCASTSSSSGEETQYFGPGTRLLVL.